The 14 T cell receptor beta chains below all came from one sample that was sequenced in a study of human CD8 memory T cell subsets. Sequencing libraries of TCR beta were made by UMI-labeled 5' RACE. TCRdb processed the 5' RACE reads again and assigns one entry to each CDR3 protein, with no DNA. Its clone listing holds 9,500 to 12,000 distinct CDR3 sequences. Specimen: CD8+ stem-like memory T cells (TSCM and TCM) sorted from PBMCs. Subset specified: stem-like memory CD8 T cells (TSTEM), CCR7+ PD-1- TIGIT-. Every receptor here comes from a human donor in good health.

CDR3 sequence: CASSTGDHPGETQYF. The chain combines TRBV5-6 with TRBJ2-5; TCRdb designates TRBD1, a call that cannot be tested without DNA. The CDR3 runs to 15 residues. Germline V gene lookup returns CDR1 SGHDT and CDR2 YYEEEE.

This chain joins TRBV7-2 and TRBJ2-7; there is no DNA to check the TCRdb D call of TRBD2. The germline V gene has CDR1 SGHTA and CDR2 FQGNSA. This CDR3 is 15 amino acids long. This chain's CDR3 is CASSSGLAGVYEQYF.

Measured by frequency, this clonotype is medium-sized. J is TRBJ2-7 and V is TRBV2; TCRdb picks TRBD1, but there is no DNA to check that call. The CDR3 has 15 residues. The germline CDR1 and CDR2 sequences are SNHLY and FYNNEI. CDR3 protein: CASSEAQGVSYEQYF.

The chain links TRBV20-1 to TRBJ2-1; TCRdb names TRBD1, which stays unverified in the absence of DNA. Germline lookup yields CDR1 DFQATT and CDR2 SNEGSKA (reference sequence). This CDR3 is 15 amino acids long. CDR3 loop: CSAPPRGGIYNEQFF.

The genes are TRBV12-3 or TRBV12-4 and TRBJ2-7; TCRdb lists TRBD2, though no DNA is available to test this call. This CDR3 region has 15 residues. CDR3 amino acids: CASSPGTSGSYEQYF.

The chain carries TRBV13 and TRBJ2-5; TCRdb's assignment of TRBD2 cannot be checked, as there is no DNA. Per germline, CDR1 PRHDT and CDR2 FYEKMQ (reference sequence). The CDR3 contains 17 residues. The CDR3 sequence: CASSSRLAGSYQETQYF.

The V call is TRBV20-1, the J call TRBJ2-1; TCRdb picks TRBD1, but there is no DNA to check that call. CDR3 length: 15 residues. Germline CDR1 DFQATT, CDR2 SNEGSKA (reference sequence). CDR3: CSASKLRDSYNEQFF.

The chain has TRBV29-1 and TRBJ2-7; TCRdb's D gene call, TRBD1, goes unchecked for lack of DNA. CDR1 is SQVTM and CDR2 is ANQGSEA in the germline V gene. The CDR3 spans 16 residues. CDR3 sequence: CSVEVPGMSWGYEQYF.

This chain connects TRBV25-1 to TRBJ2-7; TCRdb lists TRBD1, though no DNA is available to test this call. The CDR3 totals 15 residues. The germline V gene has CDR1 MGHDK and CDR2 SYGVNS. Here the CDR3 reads CASSDGGTGPNEQYF.

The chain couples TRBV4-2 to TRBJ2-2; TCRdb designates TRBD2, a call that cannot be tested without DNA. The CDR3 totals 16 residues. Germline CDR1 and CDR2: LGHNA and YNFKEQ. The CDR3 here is CASSQAAGDNTGELFF.

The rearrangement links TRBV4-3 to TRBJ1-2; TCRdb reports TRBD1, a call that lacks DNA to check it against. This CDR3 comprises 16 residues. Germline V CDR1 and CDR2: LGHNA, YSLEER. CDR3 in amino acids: CASSQSPGTPNYGYTF.

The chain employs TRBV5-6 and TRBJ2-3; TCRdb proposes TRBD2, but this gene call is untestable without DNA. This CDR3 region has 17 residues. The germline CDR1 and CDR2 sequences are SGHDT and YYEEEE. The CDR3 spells CASSGVAGLAGADTQYF.

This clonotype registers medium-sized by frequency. CDR3 in amino acids: CASSLGLRQYEQYF. The rearrangement uses TRBV5-1 and TRBJ2-7. Germline CDR1 is SGHRS and CDR2 is YFSETQ. The CDR3 sequence is 14 residues long.

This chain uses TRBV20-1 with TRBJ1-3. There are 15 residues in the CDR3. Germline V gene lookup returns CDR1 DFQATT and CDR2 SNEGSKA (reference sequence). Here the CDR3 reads CSASHPRVSGNTIYF.